Shown below are 13 T cell receptor beta chains from a single sample sequenced in a study of blood T cell repertoires in COVID-19. Assay used: immunoSEQ multiplex PCR; TCRdb lists only in-frame clones, some missing. The data hold approximately 250,000 clones, with 65% to 90% observed a single time. Sequenced input: peripheral blood. The receptor set was obtained from a woman between 50 and 59 years old with acute or convalescent COVID-19.

The gene calls are TRBV2 and TRBJ1-6; a possible D gene is TRBD1 (6 bases). The CDR3 runs 16 residues. CDR1 is SNHLY and CDR2 is FYNNEI in the germline V gene. V was clipped by 5 bases and J by 8 bases, with 19 bases between them. The CDR3 spells CASSKNGQLRDSPLHF. The CDR3 DNA follows: TGTGCCAGCAGTAAAAACGGACAGCTTAGGGATTCACCCCTCCACTTT.

This clone has a handful of counts. V and J are TRBV28 and TRBJ1-2, with a possible D match to TRBD1 (6 bases). V was cut by 6 bases and J by 8 bases, with 16 bases left in between. The germline CDR1 and CDR2 sequences are MDHEN and SYDVKM. The CDR3 spans 13 residues. Written as DNA, the CDR3 is TGTGCCAGCAGCCTAGGGGGTCAGGGGGGCTACACCTTC. This gives the protein CASSLGGQGGYTF.

The chain carries TRBV28 and TRBJ2-7; TRBD1 might be the D (6 bases). Trimming pared 4 bases from V and 2 bases from J, leaving 12 bases between. CDR3 size: 14 residues. The germline V gene encodes CDR1 MDHEN and CDR2 SYDVKM. The DNA for the CDR3 is TGTGCCAGCAGTTCAATCGGGACAACCTACGAGCAGTACTTC. It translates to CASSSIGTTYEQYF.

The rearrangement joins TRBV24-1 to TRBJ1-2; 9 nucleotides agree with TRBD1. Losses at the gene ends were 5 bases for V and 8 bases for J; bases not matched to a gene: 5. Germline CDR1 and CDR2: KGHDR and SFDVKD. This CDR3 is 13 amino acids long. This chain's CDR3 is CATSVSDRGGYTF. CDR3 nucleotide sequence: TGTGCCACCAGTGTCTCGGACAGGGGCGGCTACACCTTC.

V gene TRBV20-1 combines with J gene TRBJ1-2; 7 bases line up with TRBD1. The CDR3 loop spans 13 amino acids. V trimming: 3 bases; J trimming: 6 bases; junction bases outside the gene matches: 7. Per germline, CDR1 DFQATT and CDR2 SNEGSKA (reference sequence). CDR3 amino acids: CSASFGTANGYTF. Written as DNA, the CDR3 is TGCAGTGCTAGTTTCGGGACAGCGAATGGCTACACCTTC.

The chain couples TRBV6-5 to TRBJ1-2; 10 bases agree with TRBD1. The CDR3 has 15 amino acids. The V segment lost 7 bases and the J segment 2 bases; nucleotides outside the gene matches: 7. From germline, CDR1 is MNHEY and CDR2 SVGAGI. This CDR3 is CASKRQGAANYGYTF. The CDR3 region has the DNA TGTGCCAGCAAAAGACAGGGGGCAGCAAACTATGGCTACACCTTC.

This clone was observed a handful of times. J is TRBJ2-3 and V is TRBV6-5; D possibly corresponds to TRBD1 (5 bases). This CDR3 is 15 amino acids long. V shed 0 bases and J shed 0 bases, with 7 bases lying between them. In germline, CDR1 is MNHEY, CDR2 SVGAGI. CDR3 sequence: CASSYSKGSTDTQYF. CDR3 sequence (DNA): TGTGCCAGCAGTTACTCGAAGGGGAGCACAGATACGCAGTATTTT.

This CDR3 reads CASSSAGGTREQYF. The CDR3 coding sequence is TGTGCCAGCAGTTCTGCGGGGGGAACGCGGGAGCAGTACTTC. V gene TRBV27 combines with J gene TRBJ2-7, with TRBD2 matching 8 bases. The V gene end was trimmed by 4 bases and the J gene end by 7 bases; junction bases not matched to a gene: 9. The CDR3 covers 14 residues. The V gene's germline CDR1 is MNHEY and CDR2 SMNVEV (reference sequence).

This clone was observed a single time. CDR3 amino acids: CASSINRNTGELFF. Written as DNA, the CDR3 is TGTGCCAGTAGTATTAACAGAAACACCGGGGAGCTGTTTTTT. The V gene is TRBV19, the J gene TRBJ2-2; no clear D. There are 14 residues in the CDR3. Per germline, CDR1 LNHDA and CDR2 SQIVND (reference sequence). Trimming took 3 bases from V and 2 from J, leaving 7 bases between them.

In this sample, this clone turned up once. The CDR3 reads CASSHNLEGTEPAPNTEAFF. Here the CDR3 DNA reads TGCGCCAGCAGTCACAACCTCGAAGGGACAGAGCCCGCTCCTAACACTGAAGCTTTCTTT. This chain joins TRBV23-1 and TRBJ1-1; TRBD1 matches at 7 bases. TRBV23-1 is flagged as an ORF with uncertain function. J was trimmed by 2 bases and V by 3 bases; bases with no gene match: 21. CDR3 size: 20 residues.

The V call is TRBV7-2, the J call TRBJ2-7; the D gene is possibly TRBD2 (7 bases). In germline, CDR1 is SGHTA, CDR2 FQGNSA. V lost 1 base, J lost 6 bases, and 16 bases lay in between. This CDR3 contains 15 residues. The CDR3 DNA is TGTGCCAGCAGCTTAGAGGGGGGGACCTTCGGCGAGCAGTACTTC. Its protein is CASSLEGGTFGEQYF.

Only a few counts were recorded for this clone. The rearrangement joins TRBV29-1 to TRBJ2-1; D may be TRBD1 (5 bases). Germline V gives CDR1 SQVTM, CDR2 ANQGSEA. The CDR3 contains 11 residues. V lost 6 bases and J 4 bases, leaving 7 bases between the germline ends. The CDR3 protein is CSVTEYNEQFF. As DNA, the CDR3 is TGCAGCGTGACAGAATACAATGAGCAGTTCTTC.

The chain has TRBV12-5 and TRBJ2-1; tentatively, D is TRBD2 (5 bases). Germline CDR1 reads LGHNT; CDR2 reads FRNRAP. V lost 0 bases and J 8 bases, leaving 8 bases between the germline ends. This CDR3 is 13 amino acids long. CDR3 residues: CASGLVFGDEQFF. Written as DNA, the CDR3 is TGTGCTAGTGGTTTGGTATTCGGGGATGAGCAGTTCTTC.